These 9 T cell receptor beta chains were sequenced from one sample in a study of human T cells and chemical hapten exposure. MiXCR, run by TCRdb on the RACE reads, gives a single entry per CDR3 protein. The table includes some 350,000 distinct CDR3 sequences, roughly 6.9% detected once. Time point in this sample: patch test 1, 2 weeks after DPC sensitization. This sample's treatment: therapeutic diphenylcyclopropenone sensitization with weekly scalp DPC. Sequenced material: whole blood, taken in connection with sensitization to the hapten diphenylcyclopropenone (DPC). The receptors here all came from a woman aged 18-29 years with alopecia areata. Some clones in this sample may be carry-over from other donors' samples.

This clonotype was detected a few times. The chain is built from TRBV29-1 and TRBJ1-2; D is undetermined. The CDR3 extends over 14 amino acids. Trimming took 5 bases from V and 0 from J, leaving 13 bases between them. Germline loops: CDR1 SQVTM, CDR2 ANQGSEA. CDR3 in amino acids: CSVQDPGTNYGYTF. Written as DNA, the CDR3 is TGCAGCGTTCAGGACCCAGGAACTAACTATGGCTACACCTTC.

This clonotype was recorded a few times. The J gene is TRBJ2-7, the V gene TRBV20-1; 9 bases fit TRBD1. Unmatched junction bases numbered 14, after V lost 6 bases and J lost 8 bases. There are 14 residues in the CDR3. Germline V gives CDR1 DFQATT, CDR2 SNEGSKA (reference sequence). The CDR3 coding sequence is TGCAGTGCCCGGCGTCCCGGGACAGGGCTGAAGCAGTACTTC. Its protein is CSARRPGTGLKQYF.

The V gene is TRBV24-1, the J gene TRBJ2-1, with 8 positions matching TRBD2. From germline, CDR1 is KGHDR and CDR2 SFDVKD. V lost 5 bases, J lost 0 bases, and 5 bases stayed unmatched. The CDR3 totals 16 residues. The CDR3 reads CATSGQLAASYNEQFF. Written as DNA, the CDR3 is TGTGCCACCAGTGGACAACTAGCGGCCTCCTACAATGAGCAGTTCTTC.

This chain uses TRBV28 with TRBJ1-5; D not resolved. Germline CDR1 reads MDHEN; CDR2 reads SYDVKM. Trimming took off 6 bases at V and 1 base at J, with 16 bases between the two ends. This CDR3 spans 16 amino acids. As DNA, the CDR3 is TGTGCCAGCAGCCCTGATGGATTGGGCAGCAATCAGCCCCAGCATTTT. This gives the protein CASSPDGLGSNQPQHF.

This clonotype was detected only a few times. The gene calls are TRBV4-3 and TRBJ2-1; the D gene is possibly TRBD1 (6 bases). V lost 1 base and J lost 4, with 17 bases in between. The CDR3 spans 17 residues. CDR1 and CDR2 from the germline V gene are LGHNA and YSLEER. The CDR3 loop reads CASSQGPQGRGYNEQFF. The CDR3, as DNA: TGCGCCAGCAGCCAAGGACCACAGGGCCGCGGGTACAATGAGCAGTTCTTC.

This clonotype was detected ten times or more. V gene TRBV5-6 combines with J gene TRBJ1-5; no clear D. There are 15 residues in the CDR3. V shed 0 bases and J shed 0 bases, with 7 bases lying between them. CDR1 and CDR2 from the germline V gene are SGHDT and YYEEEE. CDR3 nucleotides: TGTGCCAGCAGCTTGGGGCCGTATAGCAATCAGCCCCAGCATTTT. Amino acids: CASSLGPYSNQPQHF.

CDR3 loop: CASSVGGGRGFPDTQYF. CDR3 sequence (DNA): TGTGCCAGCAGCGTAGGCGGGGGGAGGGGTTTCCCCGATACGCAGTATTTT. This sequence joins TRBV9 and TRBJ2-3; 8 positions agree with TRBD2. The CDR3 contains 17 residues. Germline V gives CDR1 SGDLS, CDR2 YYNGEE. The V segment lost 0 bases and the J segment 6 bases; nucleotides outside the gene matches: 12.

The chain joins TRBV20-1 to TRBJ2-7; 9 nucleotides match TRBD1. The CDR3 sequence is 13 residues long. CDR1 is DFQATT and CDR2 is SNEGSKA in the germline V gene (reference sequence). The ends lost 0 bases at V and 3 bases at J; junction bases unmatched: 0. CDR3 residues: CSAREGQGYEQYF. In DNA form, the CDR3 reads TGCAGTGCTAGAGAGGGACAGGGCTACGAGCAGTACTTC.

This clonotype has just a few counts. The V and J genes are TRBV10-3 and TRBJ1-6, with D unresolved. The CDR3 covers 16 residues. Trimming pared 3 bases from V and 0 bases from J, leaving 9 bases between. CDR1 is ENHRY, CDR2 SYGVKD, per germline. The CDR3 spells CAISELRSSYNSPLHF. The CDR3 bases are TGTGCCATCAGTGAACTCAGGAGCTCCTATAATTCACCCCTCCACTTT.